Presented here are 27 T cell receptor beta chains from one specimen sequenced in a study of read filtering for tumor transcriptome and immune sequencing. This library used approximately 370 ng RNA and molecular barcoded adaptors spanning alpha/delta and beta/gamma chains. TCRdb reprocessed the reads with MiXCR, giving one entry per CDR3 protein. The sample lists roughly 90,000 distinct CDR3 sequences, roughly 12% occurring once. The specimen was a population of CD138-negative cells sorted from bone marrow. Source of these receptors: a donor at least 40 years old with multiple myeloma.

This clonotype has at least ten counts. The chain links TRBV18 to TRBJ2-1; TRBD2 agrees at 8 bases. The J segment lost 8 bases and the V segment lost 3 bases, leaving 21 bases of the junction unmatched. Germline lookup yields CDR1 KGHSH and CDR2 LQKENI. This CDR3 region has 19 residues. In DNA, the CDR3 is TGTGCCAGCTCACCTCAATTTGCGGGAGGCCATACCACACACGATGAGCAGTTCTTC. The encoded protein is CASSPQFAGGHTTHDEQFF. The entire variable domain, with the rest obtained from reference TRBV18 and TRBJ2-1, is as follows: NAGVMQNPRHLVRRRGQEARLRCSPMKGHSHVYWYRQLPEEGLKFMVYLQKENIIDESGMPKERFSAEFPKEGPSILRIQQVVRGDSAAYFCASSPQFAGGHTTHDEQFFGPGTRLTVL.

In this sample, this clonotype turned up a few times. The V call is TRBV30, the J call TRBJ2-7; D is possibly TRBD2 (5 bases). The CDR3 length is 12 residues. The V end lost 2 bases, the J end lost 4 bases, and 9 bases lay between the germline ends. CDR1 and CDR2 from the germline V gene are GTSNPN and SVGIG (reference sequence). CDR3 sequence (DNA): TGTGCCTGGAGTCCCGGACTGTACGAGCAGTACTTC. Translating it yields CAWSPGLYEQYF.

This clonotype has at least ten counts. This chain links TRBV5-1 with TRBJ1-4; D is ambiguous. CDR1 SGHRS and CDR2 YFSETQ come from the germline V gene. CDR3 length: 15 residues. V dropped 0 bases and J dropped 5 bases, with 11 bases sitting between them. The chain's CDR3 is CASSLDPGLNEKLFF. In DNA, the CDR3 is TGCGCCAGCAGCTTGGACCCCGGGTTGAATGAAAAACTGTTTTTT.

This clonotype has just a few counts. This may be a read error, as it is one base from a much larger clone. This rearrangement joins TRBV12-3 or TRBV12-4 to TRBJ2-4; D is perhaps TRBD2 (6 bases). Trimming removed 9 bases at V and 2 bases at J, with 32 bases between. The CDR3 contains 20 residues. CDR3 DNA sequence: TGTGCCAGAAATCCTTTCCAACCGCAACCATCGGAGGGCTCCAAAAACATTCAGTACTTC. The encoded protein is CARNPFQPQPSEGSKNIQYF.

This clonotype was counted many times. V usage is TRBV19 and J usage is TRBJ2-1; 12 bases line up with TRBD2. The CDR3 has 17 amino acids. In germline, CDR1 is LNHDA, CDR2 SQIVND (reference sequence). Unmatched junction bases numbered 5, after V lost 4 bases and J lost 1 base. CDR3: CASSRKTSGSSYNEQFF. The CDR3, as DNA: TGTGCCAGTAGTAGGAAGACTAGCGGGAGTTCCTACAATGAGCAGTTCTTC.

There are many counts of this clonotype. The chain has TRBV7-9 and TRBJ2-5; D might be TRBD1 (5 bases). Trimming left V 7 bases short and J 0 bases short, with 9 bases between. Germline V gives CDR1 SEHNR, CDR2 FQNEAQ (reference sequence). CDR3 length: 13 amino acids. The DNA of the CDR3 is TGTGCCAGCAAGGGGCAAAACCAAGAGACCCAGTACTTC. It encodes CASKGQNQETQYF. The variable domain in full, with the rest retrieved from reference TRBV7-9 and TRBJ2-5, is DTGVSQNPRHKITKRGQNVTFRCDPISEHNRLYWYRQTLGQGPEFLTYFQNEAQLEKSRLLSDRFSAERPKGSFSTLEIQRTEQGDSAMYLCASKGQNQETQYFGPGTRLLVL.

The chain is built from TRBV29-1 and TRBJ1-1; 7 bases are a match to TRBD1. CDR1 is SQVTM, CDR2 ANQGSEA, per germline. The CDR3 length is 15 residues. Unmatched junction bases numbered 9, after V lost 1 base and J lost 4 bases. Here the CDR3 DNA reads TGCAGCGTTGAAGTTAGAGGGACAGAAGGCACTGAAGCTTTCTTT. Amino acids: CSVEVRGTEGTEAFF. Variable domain in full (rest from reference TRBV29-1 and TRBJ1-1): SAVISQKPSRDICQRGTSLTIQCQVDSQVTMMFWYRQQPGQSLTLIATANQGSEATYESGFVIDKFPISRPNLTFSTLTVSNMSPEDSSIYLCSVEVRGTEGTEAFFGQGTRLTVV.

As to this clonotype: This may come from a read error, since a much larger clone is one base off. CDR3 loop: CASRTPTAGRYEQYF. For the CDR3, the DNA is TGTGCCAGCAGGACCCCTACAGCGGGGCGCTACGAGCAGTACTTC. This chain uses TRBV28 with TRBJ2-7; 7 bases agree with TRBD2. From germline, CDR1 is MDHEN and CDR2 SYDVKM. Germline trimming cut 6 bases from V and 3 bases from J; bases unmatched to any gene: 11. This CDR3 is built from 15 residues.

This clonotype was observed at least ten times. The chain has TRBV20-1 and TRBJ2-7, with D unresolved. CDR3 size: 12 residues. The germline CDR1 and CDR2 sequences are DFQATT and SNEGSKA (reference sequence). V shed 0 bases and J shed 5 bases, with 8 bases lying between them. The CDR3, as DNA: TGCAGTGCTAGAGATCAGACCAACGAGCAGTACTTC. Protein: CSARDQTNEQYF.

The chain uses TRBV5-6 and TRBJ2-3, with TRBD2 matching 10 bases. Germline V gives CDR1 SGHDT, CDR2 YYEEEE. The CDR3 covers 16 residues. With V trimmed by 7 bases and J by 6 bases, 14 bases remained unmatched. DNA for the CDR3: TGTGCCAGCCGATCTTCTACCCTAGCGGGGGTCGATACGCAGTATTTT. Translating gives CASRSSTLAGVDTQYF.

This clonotype occurred many times. The rearrangement joins TRBV7-9 to TRBJ2-1; 10 bases are a match to TRBD2. CDR3 length: 14 residues. V trimming: 2 bases; J trimming: 5 bases; junction bases outside the gene matches: 0. Germline CDR1 is SEHNR and CDR2 is FQNEAQ (reference sequence). The CDR3 bases are TGTGCCAGCAGCTTACTAGCGGGAGACAATGAGCAGTTCTTC. Translation gives CASSLLAGDNEQFF.

Notes on this clonotype: A far larger clone is one base from this, pointing to a likely read error. The chain links TRBV11-3 to TRBJ2-1, with D maybe TRBD2 (6 bases). V lost 5 bases and J 3 bases, leaving 14 bases between the germline ends. There are 15 residues in the CDR3. The germline CDR1 and CDR2 sequences are SGHNT and YENEEA. CDR3 nucleotide sequence: TGTGCCAGCAGCCACAACTGGGGAGGCTACAATGAGCAGTTCTTC. It yields the protein CASSHNWGGYNEQFF.

This clonotype showed up just once. One junction end disagrees with the germline gene, perhaps due to a read error. CDR3 DNA sequence: TGCGCCAGCAGCCAACAGCGGGGCACCTACAATGGGCAGGTCTTC. Its protein product is CASSQQRGTYNGQVF. This chain joins TRBV4-1 and TRBJ2-1; TRBD2 matches 7 bases. This CDR3 comprises 15 residues. Germline CDR1 is MGHRA and CDR2 is YSYEKL.

This clonotype was counted ten times or more. This may be a read error, as it is one base from a much larger clone. The gene calls are TRBV7-2 and TRBJ2-1; 10 bases fit TRBD2. CDR1 is SGHTA, CDR2 FQGNSA, per germline. The CDR3 runs 14 residues. The trim removed 5 bases at V and 4 bases at J, leaving 2 bases unmatched. The CDR3 DNA follows: TGTGCCAGCAGCCCGGGACTAGCGTACAATGAGCAGTTCTTC. This gives the protein CASSPGLAYNEQFF.

On this clonotype itself: A read error is possible here, since a much larger clone lies one base away. The V call is TRBV29-1, the J call TRBJ2-7, with 10 bases identical to TRBD2. CDR3 length: 13 residues. Germline CDR1 SQVTM, CDR2 ANQGSEA. CDR3 sequence reads: CSVRTSGSYELYF. DNA for the CDR3: TGCAGCGTCCGGACTAGCGGCTCCTACGAGCTGTACTTC.

Points on this clonotype: With a much larger clone just one base away, this may be a read error. The conserved closing phenylalanine or tryptophan is absent in this CDR3, likely reflecting a read error. The chain employs TRBV5-1 and TRBJ1-2; D remains ambiguous. Germline V gene sequence: CDR1 SGHRS, CDR2 YFSETQ. This CDR3 has 14 residues. Trimming cost V 1 base and J 3 bases, with 10 bases left between them. In DNA, the CDR3 is TGCGCCAGCAGCTTGAATGCGGTACACTATGGCTACACCTTA. Translated, it gives CASSLNAVHYGYTL.

This clonotype showed up many times. The V and J genes are TRBV29-1 and TRBJ1-1, with unresolved D. Germline assignment: CDR1 SQVTM and CDR2 ANQGSEA. The CDR3 has 12 residues. Trimming shortened V by 4 bases and J by 4 bases, and 10 bases separated the two germline ends. The CDR3 DNA is TGCAGCGTTGCGCACTGGGGCACTGAAGCTTTCTTT. The encoded protein is CSVAHWGTEAFF.

This clonotype was recorded many times. The V gene is TRBV20-1, the J gene TRBJ1-5; a possible D gene is TRBD1 (5 bases). V gave up 3 bases and J gave up 6 bases, with 12 bases separating them. The CDR3 consists of 13 residues. The germline V gene encodes CDR1 DFQATT and CDR2 SNEGSKA (reference sequence). The CDR3 region is CSASPGPGQPQHF. The CDR3 nucleotides read TGCAGTGCTAGTCCGGGACCGGGTCAGCCCCAGCATTTT.

Regarding this clonotype: A far larger clone lies a single base away; this is likely a read error. The chain is built from TRBV6-1 and TRBJ2-1; D ambiguous. Germline V gene data show CDR1 as MNHNS and CDR2 as SASEGT. The CDR3 runs 14 residues. CDR3 DNA sequence: TGTGGCAGCAGTTACTCTCCGCTAGTGGATGAGCAGTTCTTC. It is translated as CGSSYSPLVDEQFF.

This clonotype was seen ten or more times. The chain carries TRBV6-6 and TRBJ2-2; 9 bases fit TRBD1. This CDR3 region has 16 residues. CDR1 MNHNY and CDR2 SVGAGI come from the germline V gene (reference sequence). V was clipped by 6 bases and J by 6 bases; unmatched bases: 11. The DNA for the CDR3 is TGTGCCAGCAGCCAGAGGGGGACAGGGACGGCCGGGGAGCTGTTTTTT. As protein: CASSQRGTGTAGELFF.

The chain links TRBV12-5 to TRBJ2-1, with TRBD1 matching 9 bases. The germline V gene has CDR1 LGHNT and CDR2 FRNRAP. The CDR3 has 17 residues. The junction had 10 bases not matched to a gene; V was cut back by 1 base and J by 6 bases. The CDR3 nucleotides are TGTGCTAGTGGTTTGGATTTCCGAGACAGGGGGTGCAATGAGCAGTTCTTC. Encoded protein: CASGLDFRDRGCNEQFF.

The table lists this clonotype with many counts. This rearrangement joins TRBV6-6 to TRBJ2-1; D may match TRBD1 or TRBD2 (9 bases each). The CDR3 totals 19 residues. V shed 6 bases and J shed 3 bases, with 27 bases lying between them. From germline, CDR1 is MNHNY and CDR2 SVGAGI (reference sequence). CDR3 sequence (DNA): TGTGCCAGCAGCGACATCCCCGGGACAGGGCGGGGGGGCTACAATGAGCAGTTCTTC. Amino acid sequence: CASSDIPGTGRGGYNEQFF.

This clonotype was counted ten times or more. The V and J genes are TRBV21-1 and TRBJ1-4; the table's D call, TRBD1, has no DNA check behind it. TRBV21-1 is a listed pseudogene. This CDR3 has 17 residues. CDR3 sequence: CASSKATSTGSNEKLFF. CDR3 in DNA: TGTGCCAGCAGCAAAGCCACGTCGACAGGGAGTAATGAAAAACTGTTTTTT.

This clonotype was detected ten times or more. The chain links TRBV10-3 to TRBJ2-5; 10 bases agree with TRBD2. Germline V gene lookup returns CDR1 ENHRY and CDR2 SYGVKD. The CDR3 covers 15 residues. With V trimmed by 0 bases and J by 5 bases, 3 bases remained unmatched. CDR3 in DNA: TGTGCCATCAGTGAGTCTCCTAGCGGGAGTGAGACCCAGTACTTC. This codes for CAISESPSGSETQYF.

This clonotype has at least ten counts. The rearrangement uses TRBV2 and TRBJ2-1, with D possibly matching TRBD2 (5 bases). Deletions cut 8 bases from V and 4 bases from J, with 18 bases between. Germline values: CDR1 SNHLY, CDR2 FYNNEI. This CDR3 is built from 15 residues. Here the CDR3 DNA reads TGTGCCAGCCCAAAGGCGGCTAGCTCATACAATGAGCAGTTCTTC. Translation: CASPKAASSYNEQFF.

This clonotype was counted many times. The chain recombines TRBV29-1 with TRBJ2-5, with a tentative D call TRBD1 (5 bases). This CDR3 is built from 14 residues. Trimming pared 4 bases from V and 5 bases from J, leaving 17 bases between. Germline V gives CDR1 SQVTM, CDR2 ANQGSEA. DNA for the CDR3: TGCAGCGTTGGATCCTACAGGCTCGTGGAGACCCAGTACTTC. Residues: CSVGSYRLVETQYF.

This clonotype was recorded many times. The rearrangement links TRBV7-9 to TRBJ2-1, with 13 positions matching TRBD2. V shed 4 bases, J shed 6 bases, and the junction held 9 bases outside the gene matches. The CDR3 loop spans 17 amino acids. CDR1 is SEHNR, CDR2 FQNEAQ, per germline (reference sequence). This CDR3 is CASSSLWTSGSSNEQFF. The CDR3 DNA reads TGTGCCAGCAGCTCCCTCTGGACTAGCGGGAGTAGCAATGAGCAGTTCTTC.